A selection of T cell receptor beta chains follows, all from one sample in a study of cytomegalovirus exposure and HLA in healthy donors. TCRdb's table, derived via immunoSEQ multiplex PCR, lists solely in-frame clones and lacks some. The table has around 300,000 clones, roughly two thirds seen once. Sequenced: PBMCs. The receptors stem from a female donor in good health and CMV-seronegative. Each CDR3 is given without its conserved first and last residue. Each record gives: J gene, clone size, V gene, CDR3 protein. Size is stated for part of the rows, as once, few or many counts, or as a class when the clone is expanded.

>TRBJ2-7|NA|TRBV5-6
ASSLTGTGNEQY
>TRBJ1-1|NA|TRBV11-2
ASSSDRVKAF
>TRBJ2-5|once|TRBV12-5
ASGLPGQGKETQY
>TRBJ1-2|NA|TRBV15
ATSRDPAGVGYGYT
>TRBJ1-6|NA|TRBV4-1
ASSQATGLGGSPLH
>TRBJ1-1|NA|TRBV5-1
ASSLGGENTEAF
>TRBJ2-2|NA|TRBV5-1
ASSLGGNPTGELF
>TRBJ2-2|once|TRBV5-1
ASSLAAVYSGELF
>TRBJ1-3|NA|TRBV11-2
ASSLGPMGLSGNTIY
>TRBJ2-5|NA|TRBV11-3
ASSLDEGKTQY
>TRBJ1-1|NA|TRBV6-5
ASSYKSYGSRGEAF
>TRBJ2-2|NA|TRBV27
ASSLQWRESYTGELF
>TRBJ2-1|few|TRBV7-9
ASSATSGSSYNEQF
>TRBJ2-7|NA|TRBV28
ASSSGTGLAASYEQY
>TRBJ2-4|NA|TRBV11-2
ASSRGDRLAKNIQY
>TRBJ2-7|NA|TRBV2
AASLRGSSYEQY
>TRBJ1-5|NA|TRBV27
ASSSGTLSISNQPQH
>TRBJ1-3|few|TRBV6-1
ASSEDGSWPPYTIY
>TRBJ1-2|few|TRBV29-1
SVEFRPGGLLELDGYT
>TRBJ2-7|NA|TRBV5-1
ASSLKSSGSSYEQY